This T cell receptor (beta chain) emerged from a study of early T cells in non-severe SARS-CoV-2 infection. Study-level background: Sequenced material consisted of bulk RNA (from unsorted whole blood), and chains were unpaired. Points from the study as a whole: Database matching using VDJdb favored anti-spike CD8 responses, with private and CD4 specificities left missing.

The TCR library protocol was used to attach unique molecular identifiers. These identifiers were attached to individual cDNA molecules. MiXCR was run by TCRdb on the 5' RACE reads, yielding one entry per CDR3 protein. The sample holds tens of thousands of distinct CDR3 sequences, less than 6.5% seen once. V lost 6 bases, J lost 6 bases, and 15 bases lay in between. Germline CDR1 SGHRS, CDR2 YFSETQ. CDR3 length: 14 residues. This clonotype was seen at least ten times. The antigen remains undetermined. Material for sequencing was whole blood. The genes are TRBV5-1 and TRBJ2-2; D not resolved. This TCR derives from an adult who was a healthcare worker with PCR-confirmed SARS-CoV-2 infection or an uninfected control (not recorded which). DNA of the CDR3: TGCGCCAGCAACGCAGGTCAATGGCCCGGGGAGCTGTTTTTT. Amino acid sequence: CASNAGQWPGELFF.